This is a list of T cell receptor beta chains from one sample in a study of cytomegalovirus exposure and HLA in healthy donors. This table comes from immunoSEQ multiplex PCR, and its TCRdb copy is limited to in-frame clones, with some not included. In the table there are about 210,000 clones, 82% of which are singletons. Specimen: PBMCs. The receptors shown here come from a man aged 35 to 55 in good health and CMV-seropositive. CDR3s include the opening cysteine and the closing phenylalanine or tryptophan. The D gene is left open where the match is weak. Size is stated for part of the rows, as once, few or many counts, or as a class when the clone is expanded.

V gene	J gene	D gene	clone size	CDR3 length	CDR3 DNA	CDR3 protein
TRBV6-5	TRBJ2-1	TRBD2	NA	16	TGTGCCAGCAGTTACTGGTCCAGCGGGAGAGCCAATGAGCAGTTCTTC	CASSYWSSGRANEQFF
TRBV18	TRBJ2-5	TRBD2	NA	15	TGTGCCAGCTCACGGGGACTAGCGGGACAAGAGACCCAGTACTTC	CASSRGLAGQETQYF
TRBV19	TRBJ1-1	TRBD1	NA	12	TGTGCCAGTAGTAACCCCGGGACAGGCTCCATCTTT	CASSNPGTGSIF
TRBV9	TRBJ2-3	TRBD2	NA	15	TGTGCCAGCAGCGCAACTAGCGCCCACACAGATACGCAGTATTTT	CASSATSAHTDTQYF
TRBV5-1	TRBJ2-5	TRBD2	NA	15	TGCGCCAGCAGCTCGACTAGCGGGGGAGCTGAGACCCAGTACTTC	CASSSTSGGAETQYF
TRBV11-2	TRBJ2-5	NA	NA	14	TGTGCCAGCAGCTTAGTGCGGGACCAAGAGACCCAGTACTTC	CASSLVRDQETQYF
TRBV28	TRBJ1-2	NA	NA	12	TGTGCCAGCACTATTCTTGGCGGTGGCTACACCTTC	CASTILGGGYTF
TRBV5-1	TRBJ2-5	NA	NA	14	TGCGCCAGCAGCTTGGAAAGCGCCGAAGAGACCCAGTACTTC	CASSLESAEETQYF
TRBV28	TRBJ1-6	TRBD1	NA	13	TGTGCCACCCTGGGACAGGTAGTCTCACCCCTCCACTTT	CATLGQVVSPLHF
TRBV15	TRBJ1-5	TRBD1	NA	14	TGTGCCACCAGCAGAACAGGGGGACGGCAGCCCCAGCATTTT	CATSRTGGRQPQHF
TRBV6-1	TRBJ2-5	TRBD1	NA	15	TGTGCCAGCAGTGAAGCGGGGACAGGGAGAGAGACCCAGTACTTC	CASSEAGTGRETQYF
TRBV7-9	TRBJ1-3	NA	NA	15	TGTGCCAGCAGCTTCCGGACACGCTCTGGAAACACCATATATTTT	CASSFRTRSGNTIYF
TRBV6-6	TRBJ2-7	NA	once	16	TGTGCCAACAGTTACTCGATACACCTTACCTCCTACGAGCAGTACTTC	CANSYSIHLTSYEQYF
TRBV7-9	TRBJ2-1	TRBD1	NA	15	TGTGCCAGCAGCCTCCGGGACAGGGGTGATCATGAGCAGTTCTTC	CASSLRDRGDHEQFF
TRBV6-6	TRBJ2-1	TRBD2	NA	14	TGTGCCAGCAGTTCGGGGACTAGCTCCGATGAGCAGTTCTTC	CASSSGTSSDEQFF
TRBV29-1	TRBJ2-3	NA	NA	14	TGCAGCGTTGAGCTGTGGGAGAGCACAGATACGCAGTATTTT	CSVELWESTDTQYF
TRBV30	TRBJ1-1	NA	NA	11	TGTGCCTGGAAAGGGGGCACTGAAGCTTTCTTT	CAWKGGTEAFF
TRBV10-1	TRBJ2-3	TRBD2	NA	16	TGCGCCAGCAGATCCGGACTAGCGGGAGACACAGATACGCAGTATTTT	CASRSGLAGDTDTQYF
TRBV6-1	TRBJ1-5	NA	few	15	TGTGCCAGCAGTCCCGACCAGGGGCTGTATCAGCCCCAGCATTTT	CASSPDQGLYQPQHF
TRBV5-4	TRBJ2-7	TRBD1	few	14	TGTGCCAGCAGCCCCGGACAGGTCCGAAGTGAGCAGTACTTC	CASSPGQVRSEQYF
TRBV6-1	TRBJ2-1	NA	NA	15	TGTGCCAGCAACCTCCAGGGGGGATCCTACAATGAGCAGTTCTTC	CASNLQGGSYNEQFF
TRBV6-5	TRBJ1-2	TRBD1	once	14	TGTGCCAGCAGTGGTCAGGGGGCGTACTATGGCTACACCTTC	CASSGQGAYYGYTF
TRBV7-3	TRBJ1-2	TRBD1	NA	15	TGTGCCAGCAGCCTCAGGATGGACAGGGTTTTTGGCTACACCTTC	CASSLRMDRVFGYTF
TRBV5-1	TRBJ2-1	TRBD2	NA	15	TGCGCCAGCAGCTTGGTTCTAGGGGCGGGGGATGAGCAGTTCTTC	CASSLVLGAGDEQFF
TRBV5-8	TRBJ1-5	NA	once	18	TGTGCCAGCAGCTCCGGAGAAGGAGACGTTTATAGCAATCAGCCCCAGCATTTT	CASSSGEGDVYSNQPQHF
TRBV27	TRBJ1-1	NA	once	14	TGTGCCAGCAGTCCCCAGGGTCGGAACACTGAAGCTTTCTTT	CASSPQGRNTEAFF
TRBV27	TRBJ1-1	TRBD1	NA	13	TGTGCCAGCAGTCTTGCCGGACAGGCCGAAGCTTTCTTT	CASSLAGQAEAFF
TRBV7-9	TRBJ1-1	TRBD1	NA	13	TGTGCCAGCAGCGGACAGGTGAACACTGAAGCTTTCTTT	CASSGQVNTEAFF
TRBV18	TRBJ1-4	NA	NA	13	TGTGCCAGTTCAGGGAAGGGGGAAGAAAAACTGTTTTTT	CASSGKGEEKLFF
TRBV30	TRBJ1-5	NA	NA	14	TGTGCCTGGAGTGTACTTACTAGCAATCAGCCCCAGCATTTT	CAWSVLTSNQPQHF
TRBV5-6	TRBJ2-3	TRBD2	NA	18	TGTGCCAGCAGCTTACTACTAGCGGGAGGGCCGTTTACAGATACGCAGTATTTT	CASSLLLAGGPFTDTQYF
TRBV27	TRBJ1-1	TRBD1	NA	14	TGTGCCAGCCGGCCGGGGACAGTACACACTGAAGCTTTCTTT	CASRPGTVHTEAFF
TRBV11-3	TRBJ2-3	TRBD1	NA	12	TGTGCCAGCAGCGGGACAGCACAGACGCAGTATTTT	CASSGTAQTQYF
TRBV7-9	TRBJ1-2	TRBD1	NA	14	TGTGCCAGCAGCTCGACAGGGCGGCCCTATGGCTACACCTTC	CASSSTGRPYGYTF
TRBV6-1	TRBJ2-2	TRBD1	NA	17	TGTGCCAGCAGTGAGAGGACAGGGTGGTCTTCCGCCGGGGAGCTGTTTTTT	CASSERTGWSSAGELFF
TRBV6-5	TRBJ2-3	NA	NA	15	TGTGCCAGCAGTCGTAGCGGATCCCCCACAGATACGCAGTATTTT	CASSRSGSPTDTQYF
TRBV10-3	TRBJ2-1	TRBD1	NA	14	TGTGCCATCAGTGAGTCGGGGACAGGGACGTATCAGTTCTTC	CAISESGTGTYQFF
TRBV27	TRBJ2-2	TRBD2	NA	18	TGTGCCAGCAGTTTCCGGACTAGCGGGAGTTTAAAGGGGGGGGAGCTGTTTTTT	CASSFRTSGSLKGGELFF
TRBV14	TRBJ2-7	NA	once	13	TGTGCCAGTCGCGGCGGTATTGGCTACGAGCAGTACTTC	CASRGGIGYEQYF
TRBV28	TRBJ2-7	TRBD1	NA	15	TGTGCCAGCAGTTTGAGGACAGGGATCTCCTACGAGCAGTACTTC	CASSLRTGISYEQYF
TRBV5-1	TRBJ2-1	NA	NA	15	TGCGCCAGCAGCTCGTCCCAGCGCCCCTACAATGAGCAGTTCTTC	CASSSSQRPYNEQFF
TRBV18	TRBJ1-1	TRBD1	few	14	TGTGCCAGCTCACCACAGGGGGCCGGTACTGAAGCTTTCTTT	CASSPQGAGTEAFF
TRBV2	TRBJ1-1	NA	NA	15	TGTGCCAGCAGAGCCCGGGAGACCGCGAACACTGAAGCTTTCTTT	CASRARETANTEAFF
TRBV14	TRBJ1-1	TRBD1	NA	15	TGTGCCAGCAGCCACCAACAGGGGTCTCGGACTGAAGCTTTCTTT	CASSHQQGSRTEAFF
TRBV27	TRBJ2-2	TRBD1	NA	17	TGTGCCAGCAGTTTATCGGGACAGGGGCCTAACACCGGGGAGCTGTTTTTT	CASSLSGQGPNTGELFF
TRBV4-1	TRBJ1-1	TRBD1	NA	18	TGCGCCAGCAGCCCGTGGGAGTCGGACAGGGGGATGAACACTGAAGCTTTCTTT	CASSPWESDRGMNTEAFF
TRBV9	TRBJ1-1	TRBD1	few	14	TGTGCCAGCAGCCCCTCGACAGGGGGGACTGAAGCTTTCTTT	CASSPSTGGTEAFF
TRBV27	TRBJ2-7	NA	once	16	TGTGCCAGCAGTTTATCCCCCACGGGGGAAAACTACGAGCAGTACTTC	CASSLSPTGENYEQYF
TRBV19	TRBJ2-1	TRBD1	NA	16	TGTGCCAGTAGCGGACAGGGGGCTGTATTTTCGAATGAGCAGTTCTTC	CASSGQGAVFSNEQFF
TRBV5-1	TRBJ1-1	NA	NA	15	TGCGCCAGCAGCTTAGGAACAGGGCCCAATACTGAAGCTTTCTTT	CASSLGTGPNTEAFF
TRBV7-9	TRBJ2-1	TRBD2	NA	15	TGTGCCAGCAGCTTGACTAGCGGAGACTACAATGAGCAGTTCTTC	CASSLTSGDYNEQFF
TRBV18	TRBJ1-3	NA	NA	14	TGTGCCAGCTCACCAGGAGGGGAGAGAAACACCATATATTTT	CASSPGGERNTIYF
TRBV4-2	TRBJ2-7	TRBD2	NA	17	TGTGCCAGCAGCCAAGATAATGGACTAGCGGGAGACTACGAGCAGTACTTC	CASSQDNGLAGDYEQYF
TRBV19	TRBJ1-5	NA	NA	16	TGTGCCAGTAGTATAGGGACAACCATAGTAGGTCAGCCCCAGCATTTT	CASSIGTTIVGQPQHF
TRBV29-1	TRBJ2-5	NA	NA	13	TGCAGCGTTGACGGGACACTTCAAGAGACCCAGTACTTC	CSVDGTLQETQYF
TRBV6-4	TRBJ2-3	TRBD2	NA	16	TGTGCCAGCAGTGCTAGACTAGCGGCTAGCACAGATACGCAGTATTTT	CASSARLAASTDTQYF
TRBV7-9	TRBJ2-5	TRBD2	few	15	TGTGCCAGCAGCTTAGGGGTGCGGGAGGCAGAGACCCAGTACTTC	CASSLGVREAETQYF
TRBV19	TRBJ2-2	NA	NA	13	TGTGCCAGTAGCCGACTCGGCACCGGGGAGCTGTTTTTT	CASSRLGTGELFF
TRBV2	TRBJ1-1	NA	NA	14	TGTGCCAGCAAGAGGGGAGGTGGGAACACTGAAGCTTTCTTT	CASKRGGGNTEAFF